This TCR beta chain was obtained from a study of identical twins. Via MiXCR, TCRdb re-called the 5' RACE reads, giving one row per CDR3 protein. The sample includes over 500,000 distinct CDR3 sequences, under 25% of them seen just once. CDR1 MNHEY and CDR2 SVGAGI come from the germline V gene. V lost 7 bases, J lost 7 bases, and 11 bases stayed unmatched. This CDR3 is built from 14 residues. Healthy Caucasian individuals made up all the donors. The same sample was also studied in work on T cells expressing NK-cell markers. That source adds: All TCR beta repertoires analysed originated from sorted CD3+CD56+NKG2C+, CD3+CD56+NKG2C- and CD3+CD56-NKG2C+ T cells. NKG2C+ dominant clonotype frequencies in six or seven donors were roughly 1.0-7.0% of CD8+ T cells.

The sequence came from a woman aged 18-35 years in good health. The J gene is TRBJ1-2, the V gene TRBV6-5; 8 nucleotides agree with TRBD1. The source material was CD4+ T cells sorted from blood. This chain's CDR3 is CASILTQGGGGYTF. The CDR3 nucleotides are TGTGCCAGCATTCTCACACAGGGGGGCGGTGGCTACACCTTC.